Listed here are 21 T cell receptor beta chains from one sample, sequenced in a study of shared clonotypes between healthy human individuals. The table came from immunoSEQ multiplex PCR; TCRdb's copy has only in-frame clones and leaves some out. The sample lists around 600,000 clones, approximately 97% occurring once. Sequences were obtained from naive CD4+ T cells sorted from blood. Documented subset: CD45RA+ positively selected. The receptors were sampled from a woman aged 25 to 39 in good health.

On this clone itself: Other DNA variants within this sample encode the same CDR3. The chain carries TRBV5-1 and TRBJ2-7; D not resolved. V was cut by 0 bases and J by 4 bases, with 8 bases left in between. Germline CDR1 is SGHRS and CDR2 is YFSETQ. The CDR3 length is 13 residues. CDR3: CASSLEAAYEQYF. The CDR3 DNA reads TGCGCCAGCAGCTTGGAGGCGGCGTACGAGCAGTACTTC.

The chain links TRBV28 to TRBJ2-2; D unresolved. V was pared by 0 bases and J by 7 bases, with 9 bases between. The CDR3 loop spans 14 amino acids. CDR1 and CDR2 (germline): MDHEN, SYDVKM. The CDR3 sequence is CASSLWSASGELFF. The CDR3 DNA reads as TGTGCCAGCAGTTTATGGTCGGCTAGCGGGGAGCTGTTTTTT. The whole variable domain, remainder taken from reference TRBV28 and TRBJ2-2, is DVKVTQSSRYLVKRTGEKVFLECVQDMDHENMFWYRQDPGLGLRLIYFSYDVKMKEKGDIPEGYSVSREKKERFSLILESASTNQTSMYLCASSLWSASGELFFGEGSRLTVL.

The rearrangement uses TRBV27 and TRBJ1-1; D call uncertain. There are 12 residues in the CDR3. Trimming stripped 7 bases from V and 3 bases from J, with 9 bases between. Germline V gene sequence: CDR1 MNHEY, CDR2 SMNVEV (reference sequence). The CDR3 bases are TGTGCCAGCAAAGCTTATTACACTGAAGCTTTCTTT. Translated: CASKAYYTEAFF.

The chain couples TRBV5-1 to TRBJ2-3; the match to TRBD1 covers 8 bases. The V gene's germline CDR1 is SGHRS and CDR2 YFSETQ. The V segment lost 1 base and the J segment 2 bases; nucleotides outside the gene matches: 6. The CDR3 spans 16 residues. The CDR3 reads CASSLWWTGNTDTQYF. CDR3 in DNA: TGCGCCAGCAGCTTGTGGTGGACAGGGAACACAGATACGCAGTATTTT.

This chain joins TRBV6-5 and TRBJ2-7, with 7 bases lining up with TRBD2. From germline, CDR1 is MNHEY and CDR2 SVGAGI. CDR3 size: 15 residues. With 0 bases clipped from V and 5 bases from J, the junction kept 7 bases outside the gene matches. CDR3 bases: TGTGCCAGCAGTTACTCGAAGGGAGGGTTCGACGAGCAGTACTTC. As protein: CASSYSKGGFDEQYF.

The CDR3 loop is CASSQLADRGRYIQYF. The CDR3 DNA reads TGTGCCAGCAGCCAATTAGCGGACAGGGGCCGCTACATTCAGTACTTC. V gene TRBV16 combines with J gene TRBJ2-4; TRBD1 matches 9 bases. The CDR3 is made up of 16 amino acids. J was trimmed by 8 bases and V by 1 base; bases with no gene match: 9. The germline V gene encodes CDR1 KGHSY and CDR2 FQNENV.

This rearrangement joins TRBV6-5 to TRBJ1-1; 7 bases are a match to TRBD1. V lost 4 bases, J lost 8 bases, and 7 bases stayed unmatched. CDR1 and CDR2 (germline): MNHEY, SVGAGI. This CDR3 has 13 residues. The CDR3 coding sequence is TGTGCCAGCAGTTTACAGGGGTTCCAGGAAGCTTTCTTT. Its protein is CASSLQGFQEAFF.

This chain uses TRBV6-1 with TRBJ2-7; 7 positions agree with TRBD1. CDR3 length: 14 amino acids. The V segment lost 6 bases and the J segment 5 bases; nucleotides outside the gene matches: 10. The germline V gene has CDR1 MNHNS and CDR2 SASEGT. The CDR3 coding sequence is TGTGCCAGCAGCGGACGACAGGGATCCCACGAGCAGTACTTC. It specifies CASSGRQGSHEQYF.

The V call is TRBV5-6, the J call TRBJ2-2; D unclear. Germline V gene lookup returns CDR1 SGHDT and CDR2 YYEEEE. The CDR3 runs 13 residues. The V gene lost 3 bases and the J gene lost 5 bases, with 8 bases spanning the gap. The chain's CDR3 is CASSSYTTGELFF. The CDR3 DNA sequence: TGTGCCAGCAGCTCCTATACTACCGGGGAGCTGTTTTTT.

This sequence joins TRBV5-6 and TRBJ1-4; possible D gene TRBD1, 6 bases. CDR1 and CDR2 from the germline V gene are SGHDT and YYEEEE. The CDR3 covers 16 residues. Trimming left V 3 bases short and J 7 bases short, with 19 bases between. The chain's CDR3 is CASSSRRDNPFEKLFF. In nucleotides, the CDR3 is TGTGCCAGCAGCTCACGCCGGGACAACCCTTTTGAAAAACTGTTTTTT.

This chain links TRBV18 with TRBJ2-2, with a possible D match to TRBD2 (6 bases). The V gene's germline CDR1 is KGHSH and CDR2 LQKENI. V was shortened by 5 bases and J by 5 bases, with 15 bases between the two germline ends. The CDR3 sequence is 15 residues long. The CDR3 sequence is CASSADQRETGELFF. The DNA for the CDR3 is TGTGCCAGCTCAGCGGACCAACGGGAGACCGGGGAGCTGTTTTTT.

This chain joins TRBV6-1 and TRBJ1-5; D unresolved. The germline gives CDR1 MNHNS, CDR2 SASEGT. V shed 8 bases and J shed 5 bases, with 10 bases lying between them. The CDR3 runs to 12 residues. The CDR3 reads CASWTVHQPQHF. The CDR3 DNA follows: TGTGCCAGCTGGACCGTTCATCAGCCCCAGCATTTT.

DNA for the CDR3: TGTATGAGGGGTCAGCCCCAGCATTTT. Translated, it gives CMRGQPQHF. The chain carries TRBV11-2 and TRBJ1-5, with D maybe TRBD1 (5 bases). The CDR3 extends over 9 amino acids. Germline values: CDR1 SGHAT, CDR2 FQNNGV. The full variable domain, in which reference TRBV11-2 and TRBJ1-5 provide the parts outside the CDR3, is EAGVAQSPRYKIIEKRQSVAFWCNPISGHATLYWYQQILGQGPKLLIQFQNNGVVDDSQLPKDRFSAERLKGVDSTLKIQPAKLEDSAVYLCMRGQPQHFGDGTRLSIL.

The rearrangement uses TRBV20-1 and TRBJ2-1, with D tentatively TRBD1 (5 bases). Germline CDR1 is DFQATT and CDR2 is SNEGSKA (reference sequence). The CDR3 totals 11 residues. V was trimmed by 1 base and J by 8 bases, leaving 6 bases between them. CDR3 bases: TGCAGTGCTAGAGGACAGTATGAGCAGTTCTTC. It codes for CSARGQYEQFF.

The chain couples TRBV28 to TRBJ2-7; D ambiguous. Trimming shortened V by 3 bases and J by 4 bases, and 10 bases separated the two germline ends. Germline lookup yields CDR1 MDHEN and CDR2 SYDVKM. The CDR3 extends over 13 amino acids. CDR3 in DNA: TGTGCCAGCAGTTTCAGTGTCCCGTACGAGCAGTACTTC. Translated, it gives CASSFSVPYEQYF.

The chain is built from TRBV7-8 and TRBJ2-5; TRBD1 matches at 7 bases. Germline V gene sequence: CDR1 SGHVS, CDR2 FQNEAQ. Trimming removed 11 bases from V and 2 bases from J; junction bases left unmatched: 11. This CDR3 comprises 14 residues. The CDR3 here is CAEGTQGVQETQYF. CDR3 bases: TGTGCCGAAGGGACCCAGGGGGTACAAGAGACCCAGTACTTC.

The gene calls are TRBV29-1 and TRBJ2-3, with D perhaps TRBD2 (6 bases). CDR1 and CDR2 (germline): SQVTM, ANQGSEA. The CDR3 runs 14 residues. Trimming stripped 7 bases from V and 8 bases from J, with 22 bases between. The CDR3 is CSAIPRRVGSTQYF. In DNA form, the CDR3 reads TGCAGCGCCATCCCCCGGCGCGTCGGGAGTACGCAGTATTTT.

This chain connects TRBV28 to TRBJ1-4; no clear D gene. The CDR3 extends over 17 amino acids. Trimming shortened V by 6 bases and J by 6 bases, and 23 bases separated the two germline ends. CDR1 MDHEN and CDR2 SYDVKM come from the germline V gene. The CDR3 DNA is TGTGCCAGCAGACACACGAAAGTCGGGATTCGCGATGAAAAACTGTTTTTT. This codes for CASRHTKVGIRDEKLFF.

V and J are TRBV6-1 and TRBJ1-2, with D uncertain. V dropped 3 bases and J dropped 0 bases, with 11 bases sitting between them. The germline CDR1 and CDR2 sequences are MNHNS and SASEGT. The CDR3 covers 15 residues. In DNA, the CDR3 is TGTGCCAGCAGTGAGGGTGCTGGAACTAACTATGGCTACACCTTC. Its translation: CASSEGAGTNYGYTF.

CDR3 loop: CASRTGIGDEQFF. DNA of the CDR3: TGTGCCAGCAGAACCGGGATCGGCGATGAGCAGTTCTTC. The V and J genes are TRBV2 and TRBJ2-1, with D possibly TRBD2 on 5 matching bases. Trimming took 6 bases from V and 8 from J, leaving 14 bases between them. Germline CDR1 reads SNHLY; CDR2 reads FYNNEI. The CDR3 contains 13 residues.

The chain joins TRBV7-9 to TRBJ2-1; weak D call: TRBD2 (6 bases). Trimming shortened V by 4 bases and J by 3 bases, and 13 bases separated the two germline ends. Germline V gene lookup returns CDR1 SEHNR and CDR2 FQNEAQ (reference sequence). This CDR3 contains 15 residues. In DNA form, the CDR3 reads TGTGCCAGCAGCTATATTAGCGGCGACTACAATGAGCAGTTCTTC. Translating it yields CASSYISGDYNEQFF. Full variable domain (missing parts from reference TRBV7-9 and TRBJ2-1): DTGVSQNPRHKITKRGQNVTFRCDPISEHNRLYWYRQTLGQGPEFLTYFQNEAQLEKSRLLSDRFSAERPKGSFSTLEIQRTEQGDSAMYLCASSYISGDYNEQFFGPGTRLTVL.